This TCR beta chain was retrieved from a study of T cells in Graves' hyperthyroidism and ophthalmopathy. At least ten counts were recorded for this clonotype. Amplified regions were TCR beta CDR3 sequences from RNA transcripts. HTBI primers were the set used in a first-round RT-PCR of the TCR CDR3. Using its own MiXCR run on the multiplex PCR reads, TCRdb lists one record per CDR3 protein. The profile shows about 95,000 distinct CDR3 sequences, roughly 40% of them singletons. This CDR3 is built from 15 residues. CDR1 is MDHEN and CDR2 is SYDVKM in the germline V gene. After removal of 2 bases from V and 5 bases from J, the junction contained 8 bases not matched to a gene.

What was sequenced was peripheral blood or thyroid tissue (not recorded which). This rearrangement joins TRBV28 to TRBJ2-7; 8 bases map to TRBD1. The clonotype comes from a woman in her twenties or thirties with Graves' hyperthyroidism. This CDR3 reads CASSLVPTGVDEQYF. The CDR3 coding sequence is TGTGCCAGCAGTTTAGTTCCGACAGGGGTGGACGAGCAGTACTTC.